Listed here are 18 T cell receptor beta chains from one sample, sequenced in a study of early T cells in non-severe SARS-CoV-2 infection. TCRdb used MiXCR to reprocess the 5' RACE reads, holding one entry per CDR3 protein. This sample has tens of thousands of distinct CDR3 sequences; roughly 8.8% occur once, and the top ten carry more than 20%. What was sequenced was whole blood. Source of these receptors: an adult who was a healthcare worker with PCR-confirmed SARS-CoV-2 infection or an uninfected control (not recorded which).

The chain employs TRBV6-6 and TRBJ2-5; no definite D call. The CDR3 consists of 15 residues. The germline CDR1 and CDR2 sequences are MNHNY and SVGAGI (reference sequence). V was cut by 0 bases and J by 4 bases, with 12 bases left in between. The CDR3 coding sequence is TGTGCCAGCAGTTACTCTGGTCAACGTGGAGAGACCCAGTACTTC. Translated, it gives CASSYSGQRGETQYF.

The DNA for the CDR3 is TGCAGTGCTAGAGATCCCCAGGGGGACTATGGCTACACCTTC. Protein: CSARDPQGDYGYTF. J is TRBJ1-2 and V is TRBV20-1, with TRBD1 matching 7 bases. Germline lookup yields CDR1 DFQATT and CDR2 SNEGSKA (reference sequence). The V and J ends lost 0 bases and 3 bases, in that order; junction bases with no gene match: 4. The CDR3 has 14 amino acids.

This clonotype was seen more than once but under ten times. The rearrangement joins TRBV29-1 to TRBJ2-7; 12 bases fit TRBD2. The V segment lost 4 bases and the J segment 2 bases; nucleotides outside the gene matches: 6. CDR1 is SQVTM, CDR2 ANQGSEA, per germline. This CDR3 is built from 15 residues. The CDR3 is CSVAGTSGPTYEQYF. In nucleotides, the CDR3 is TGCAGCGTTGCCGGGACTAGCGGGCCTACCTACGAGCAGTACTTC.

This clonotype was observed a handful of times. The chain couples TRBV12-3 or TRBV12-4 to TRBJ2-1; 11 bases agree with TRBD2. After removal of 10 bases from V and 4 bases from J, the junction contained 6 bases not matched to a gene. The CDR3 covers 14 residues. CDR3 sequence: CATQRLAGYNEQFF. The CDR3 coding sequence is TGTGCCACACAACGACTAGCGGGGTACAATGAGCAGTTCTTC.

This clonotype has at least ten counts. The rearrangement links TRBV27 to TRBJ1-4; D is undetermined. This CDR3 contains 13 residues. Per germline, CDR1 MNHEY and CDR2 SMNVEV (reference sequence). Trimming took 3 bases from V and 4 from J, leaving 6 bases between them. In nucleotides, the CDR3 is TGTGCCAGCAGTTTTCGGGGTAATGAAAAACTGTTTTTT. Its protein product is CASSFRGNEKLFF.

In this sample, this clonotype turned up a few times. The rearrangement joins TRBV18 to TRBJ1-1; 7 bases match TRBD1. The CDR3 contains 14 residues. The germline gives CDR1 KGHSH, CDR2 LQKENI. The V and J ends lost 2 bases and 6 bases, in that order; junction bases with no gene match: 6. The chain's CDR3 is CASSPSRDSPEAFF. The CDR3 DNA reads as TGTGCCAGCTCACCAAGCCGGGACAGCCCTGAAGCTTTCTTT.

In its sample, this clonotype was seen many times. CDR3 residues: CASSLVLATHNEQFF. The CDR3 nucleotides are TGTGCCAGCAGCTTGGTGTTAGCGACCCACAATGAGCAGTTCTTC. V is TRBV5-6 and J is TRBJ2-1, with D tentatively TRBD2 (5 bases). This CDR3 has 15 amino acids. Germline CDR1 is SGHDT and CDR2 is YYEEEE. Trimming removed 0 bases at V and 5 bases at J, with 12 bases between.

This clonotype was seen at least ten times. The V gene is TRBV5-1, the J gene TRBJ1-1, with D maybe TRBD1 (5 bases). The CDR3 has 13 residues. Germline V gives CDR1 SGHRS, CDR2 YFSETQ. V lost 0 bases and J lost 5, with 8 bases in between. The CDR3 region is CASSLEGRTEAFF. In DNA, the CDR3 is TGCGCCAGCAGCTTGGAGGGGAGGACTGAAGCTTTCTTT.

This clonotype was seen only a few times. The rearrangement uses TRBV5-1 and TRBJ1-2, with 7 bases lining up with TRBD1. V shed 3 bases, J shed 10 bases, and the junction held 6 bases outside the gene matches. Germline V CDR1 and CDR2: SGHRS, YFSETQ. The CDR3 runs to 12 residues. The CDR3 nucleotides are TGCGCCAGCAGCTCAAGGGGGCACCCCTACACCTTC. It is translated as CASSSRGHPYTF.

The gene calls are TRBV7-9 and TRBJ1-5; D unresolved. The CDR3 is 13 residues long. The germline V gene has CDR1 SEHNR and CDR2 FQNEAQ (reference sequence). V was shortened by 5 bases and J by 2 bases, with 7 bases between the two germline ends. CDR3 loop: CASSPPGNQPQHF. The CDR3 DNA reads TGTGCCAGCAGCCCTCCCGGCAATCAGCCCCAGCATTTT.

The chain has TRBV6-6 and TRBJ2-7, with 7 bases aligning to TRBD2. This CDR3 is 15 amino acids long. Germline V CDR1 and CDR2: MNHNY, SVGAGI (reference sequence). With V trimmed by 5 bases and J by 2 bases, 9 bases remained unmatched. In DNA form, the CDR3 reads TGTGCCAGCAGTAATCCGGGGGGTACCACCTACGAGCAGTACTTC. This translates into CASSNPGGTTYEQYF.

In its sample, this clonotype was seen many times. The chain employs TRBV9 and TRBJ1-4; D ambiguous. Per germline, CDR1 SGDLS and CDR2 YYNGEE. This CDR3 spans 15 amino acids. Trimming shortened V by 2 bases and J by 4 bases, and 12 bases separated the two germline ends. The CDR3 sequence: CASSVDPDINEKLFF. CDR3 nucleotide sequence: TGTGCCAGCAGCGTCGACCCTGATATTAATGAAAAACTGTTTTTT.

The CDR3 sequence: CSARQGVDEQYF. The CDR3 DNA is TGCAGTGCTAGACAGGGGGTCGACGAGCAGTACTTC. The rearrangement uses TRBV20-1 and TRBJ2-7; 7 bases are shared with TRBD1. The CDR3 sequence is 12 residues long. The trim removed 2 bases at V and 5 bases at J, leaving 3 bases unmatched. CDR1 is DFQATT and CDR2 is SNEGSKA in the germline V gene (reference sequence).

This clonotype was picked up a small number of times. The rearrangement joins TRBV2 to TRBJ2-3; tentatively, D is TRBD1 (6 bases). This CDR3 contains 15 residues. The germline CDR1 and CDR2 sequences are SNHLY and FYNNEI. The V end lost 2 bases, the J end lost 4 bases, and 13 bases lay between the germline ends. The CDR3 region is CASSERQVGADTQYF. CDR3 DNA: TGTGCCAGCAGTGAACGACAGGTGGGGGCAGATACGCAGTATTTT.

This clonotype was picked up many times. The chain carries TRBV29-1 and TRBJ1-1, with D unclear. The CDR3 runs to 13 residues. Germline-derived CDR1 and CDR2 are SQVTM and ANQGSEA. Trimming removed 4 bases from V and 5 bases from J, with 14 bases in between. CDR3 loop: CSVADSLPTEAFF. The CDR3 DNA reads as TGCAGCGTTGCGGACTCCCTCCCGACTGAAGCTTTCTTT.

The rearrangement joins TRBV5-1 to TRBJ2-3, with D unclear. Looked up from germline, CDR1 is SGHRS and CDR2 is YFSETQ. This CDR3 contains 16 residues. V gave up 0 bases and J gave up 2 bases, with 13 bases separating them. For the CDR3, the DNA is TGCGCCAGCAGCTTGGCCACGTCACCATCCACAGATACGCAGTATTTT. It translates to CASSLATSPSTDTQYF. The complete variable domain, with remaining parts taken from reference TRBV5-1 and TRBJ2-3, reads KAGVTQTPRYLIKTRGQQVTLSCSPISGHRSVSWYQQTPGQGLQFLFEYFSETQRNKGNFPGRFSGRQFSNSRSEMNVSTLELGDSALYLCASSLATSPSTDTQYFGPGTRLTVL.

This clonotype occurred a few times. The rearrangement uses TRBV7-2 and TRBJ2-5; either TRBD1 or TRBD2 may fit D (5 bases each). The CDR3 has 15 amino acids. Trimming stripped 2 bases from V and 3 bases from J, with 13 bases between. From germline, CDR1 is SGHTA and CDR2 FQGNSA. This CDR3 reads CASSLIWGFEETQYF. CDR3 DNA: TGTGCCAGCAGCTTAATATGGGGGTTTGAAGAGACCCAGTACTTC.

The rearrangement joins TRBV20-1 to TRBJ2-3, with TRBD2 identical over 9 bases. The CDR3 sequence is 15 residues long. CDR1 and CDR2 from the germline V gene are DFQATT and SNEGSKA (reference sequence). V was pared by 3 bases and J by 3 bases, with 7 bases of the junction left unmatched. The DNA for the CDR3 is TGCAGTGCTAGGAGAACTAGCGGGTGGACAGATACGCAGTATTTT. It translates to CSARRTSGWTDTQYF.